This passage covers 9 T cell receptor beta chains from one sample sequenced in a study of technical replicates of blood from several donors (dated by TCRdb to the late 2010s). Receptor amplification or capture employed the immunoSEQ multiplex PCR assay. TCRdb provides this immuneACCESS table in a form limited to in-frame rearrangements. Some clones are lacking; in checked studies, under half of them reflect an unresolved V gene, and why the rest are absent is not known. The sample table shows about 80,000 clones, and roughly 98% are seen once. Clones ranked in the top ten supply around 0.15% of the sample. Material: T cells isolated from PBMCs. These TCRs come from a human donor in good health.

CDR3 protein: CASMSPNTEAFF. As DNA, the CDR3 is TGTGCCAGTATGAGTCCGAACACTGAAGCTTTCTTT. The V and J genes are TRBV19 and TRBJ1-1; D gene ambiguous. Trimming took 7 bases from V and 1 from J, leaving 7 bases between them. Germline CDR1 reads LNHDA; CDR2 reads SQIVND (reference sequence). The CDR3 has 12 amino acids.

This chain uses TRBV9 with TRBJ1-2; D unresolved. The CDR3 covers 12 residues. Germline V CDR1 and CDR2: SGDLS, YYNGEE. The V gene lost 7 bases and the J gene lost 6 bases, with 13 bases spanning the gap. CDR3 nucleotide sequence: TGTGCCAGCGCCGCCGACACTCATGGCTACACCTTC. The encoded protein is CASAADTHGYTF. Looking up the rest from reference TRBV9 and TRBJ1-2 gives the full variable domain: DSGVTQTPKHLITATGQRVTLRCSPRSGDLSVYWYQQSLDQGLQFLIQYYNGEERAKGNILERFSAQQFPDLHSELNLSSLELGDSALYFCASAADTHGYTFGSGTRLTVV.

This rearrangement joins TRBV5-1 to TRBJ2-1, with D perhaps TRBD2 (5 bases). V shed 5 bases and J shed 0 bases, with 12 bases lying between them. Germline loops: CDR1 SGHRS, CDR2 YFSETQ. The CDR3 consists of 15 residues. The CDR3 sequence: CASREGLDSYNEQFF. The CDR3 bases are TGCGCCAGCAGAGAGGGTCTGGACTCCTACAATGAGCAGTTCTTC.

The chain couples TRBV5-1 to TRBJ1-1; 7 positions agree with TRBD1. CDR3 size: 14 residues. The V gene's germline CDR1 is SGHRS and CDR2 YFSETQ. The V gene end was trimmed by 4 bases and the J gene end by 1 base; junction bases not matched to a gene: 4. The CDR3, as DNA: TGCGCCAGCAGCCCAGGGACAGCGAACACTGAAGCTTTCTTT. Translation gives CASSPGTANTEAFF.

The V call is TRBV11-2, the J call TRBJ2-5, with D possibly matching TRBD1 (6 bases). Germline CDR1 reads SGHAT; CDR2 reads FQNNGV. V dropped 3 bases and J dropped 4 bases, with 12 bases sitting between them. The CDR3 totals 14 residues. Here the CDR3 reads CASSFYQGSETQYF. For the CDR3, the DNA is TGTGCCAGCAGCTTTTATCAGGGGTCAGAGACCCAGTACTTC.

The chain joins TRBV21-1 to TRBJ1-1; the table's D gene call, TRBD1, was not cross checked with the DNA. TRBV21-1 is a pseudogene locus. The CDR3 extends over 13 amino acids. The CDR3 DNA reads as TGTGCCAGCAGCATCAGACAGGGCTGCATAGCTTTCTTT. This encodes CASSIRQGCIAFF.

The chain joins TRBV29-1 to TRBJ1-6; the D gene is possibly TRBD1 (5 bases). The CDR3 length is 14 residues. The V end was cut by 5 bases, the J end by 0 bases, with 8 bases between. Germline assignment: CDR1 SQVTM and CDR2 ANQGSEA. CDR3 in amino acids: CSVSDSSYNSPLHF. CDR3 in DNA: TGCAGCGTTAGCGACAGCTCCTATAATTCACCCCTCCACTTT.

The rearrangement uses TRBV15 and TRBJ1-4; 9 nucleotides match TRBD1. Germline assignment: CDR1 LNHNV and CDR2 YYDKDF (reference sequence). The CDR3 is made up of 16 amino acids. The trim removed 5 bases at V and 5 bases at J, leaving 9 bases unmatched. The CDR3 sequence is CATSRTPQGANEKLFF. The CDR3 coding sequence is TGTGCCACCAGCCGAACCCCACAGGGGGCGAATGAAAAACTGTTTTTT. Full variable domain (outside the CDR3, taken from reference TRBV15 and TRBJ1-4): DAMVIQNPRYQVTQFGKPVTLSCSQTLNHNVMYWYQQKSSQAPKLLFHYYDKDFNNEADTPDNFQSRRPNTSFCFLDIRSPGLGDTAMYLCATSRTPQGANEKLFFGSGTQLSVL.

The chain combines TRBV10-3 with TRBJ2-7, with D tentatively TRBD1 (5 bases). The CDR3 totals 14 residues. Trimming left V 0 bases short and J 5 bases short, with 11 bases between. Per the germline V gene, CDR1 is ENHRY and CDR2 is SYGVKD. The CDR3 bases are TGTGCCATCAGTGAGTCAGGGGTGGACCACGAGCAGTACTTC. Translation: CAISESGVDHEQYF.